A selection of T cell receptor beta chains follows, all from one sample in a study of blood T cell repertoires in COVID-19. Profiling relied on immunoSEQ multiplex PCR, and the TCRdb table lists in-frame clones only, not all of them. In the table there are about 200,000 clones, less than 85% of which are singletons. The sequenced sample was peripheral blood. The receptors stem from a woman in her 70s with acute or convalescent COVID-19. CDR3s include the opening cysteine and the closing phenylalanine or tryptophan. A D gene is named only where the DNA matches it firmly. A clone size is listed for some rows: how often the clone was seen (once, few, many), or a class if it is expanded.

V	D	J	size	CDR3	DNA
TRBV5-1	-	TRBJ2-7	-	CASSEQGTAYEQYF	TGCGCCAGCAGCGAACAGGGAACGGCCTACGAGCAGTACTTC
TRBV6-5	TRBD1	TRBJ1-6	-	CASSSRDSFNSPLHF	TGTGCCAGCAGTAGCCGGGACAGCTTTAATTCACCCCTCCACTTT
TRBV20-1	TRBD2	TRBJ2-1	-	CSASPAGVMNEQFF	TGCAGTGCTAGTCCAGCGGGAGTGATGAATGAGCAGTTCTTC
TRBV11-2	TRBD2	TRBJ2-1	few	CASSLGLAGGLGNEQFF	TGTGCCAGCAGCTTAGGGCTAGCGGGAGGTTTGGGCAATGAGCAGTTCTTC
TRBV7-2	-	TRBJ2-2	few	CASSPLNTGELFF	TGTGCCAGCAGCCCATTGAACACCGGGGAGCTGTTTTTT
TRBV6-6	-	TRBJ1-5	-	CASTLVGDQPQHF	TGTGCCAGCACCCTCGTCGGGGATCAGCCCCAGCATTTT
TRBV19	-	TRBJ1-5	-	CASSIGFLAARDRPQHF	TGTGCCAGTAGTATAGGTTTTTTGGCGGCTCGAGACCGGCCCCAGCATTTT
TRBV5-5	TRBD1	TRBJ1-4	once	CASSQTGYATNEKLFF	TGTGCCAGCAGCCAGACAGGGTATGCAACTAATGAAAAACTGTTTTTT
TRBV28	TRBD1	TRBJ1-1	few	CASRILIGQGKAFF	TGTGCCAGCAGGATTCTCATCGGACAGGGTAAAGCTTTCTTT
TRBV6-5	-	TRBJ1-1	-	CASSHTRRGTEAFF	TGTGCCAGCAGCCACACACGGCGCGGGACTGAAGCTTTCTTT
TRBV5-4	TRBD1	TRBJ2-3	-	CASSPGGEDTQYF	TGTGCCAGCAGCCCAGGGGGAGAAGATACGCAGTATTTT
TRBV5-4	TRBD2	TRBJ2-1	-	CASSPPGLAWAEQFF	TGTGCCAGCAGCCCGCCGGGACTAGCGTGGGCTGAGCAGTTCTTC
TRBV6-1	TRBD2	TRBJ2-1	-	CASSSTGGYNEQFF	TGTGCCAGCAGTTCAACGGGAGGGTACAATGAGCAGTTCTTC
TRBV3-1/TRBV3-2	-	TRBJ2-7	-	CASSTSHEQYF	TGTGCCAGCAGCACATCGCACGAGCAGTACTTC
TRBV2	-	TRBJ2-7	-	CASPGQITPYEQYF	TGTGCCAGCCCCGGACAGATCACGCCCTACGAGCAGTACTTC
TRBV6-5	TRBD1	TRBJ2-7	-	CASSYSKGTGSEQYF	TGTGCCAGCAGTTACTCGAAAGGGACAGGGTCCGAGCAGTACTTC
TRBV28	-	TRBJ1-5	-	CASTISREEGQPQHF	TGTGCCAGCACCATCTCCCGGGAGGAGGGTCAGCCCCAGCATTTT
TRBV6-5	TRBD2	TRBJ2-1	-	CASRAGVTLNEQFF	TGTGCCAGCAGGGCGGGGGTAACCCTCAATGAGCAGTTCTTC
TRBV7-9	TRBD1	TRBJ2-1	-	CASSPARGGTYNEQFF	TGTGCCAGCAGCCCCGCCAGAGGGGGCACCTACAATGAGCAGTTCTTC